The sequence of this T cell receptor beta chain was determined in a study of tissue T cells after allogeneic stem cell transplantation. Study details: Where cell numbers permitted, CD3+ T cells were sorted from preserved blood and marrow. Findings and caveats of the study: Few T cell clones were shared across patients, but motif clusters showed tissue-specific shared signatures. TCR repertoires tracked anatomic similarity, regardless of disease or transplant status.

A word on this clone: As yet, its antigen is unknown.

This table comes from immunoSEQ multiplex PCR, and its TCRdb copy is limited to in-frame clones, with some not included. The sample lists tens of thousands of clones, more than 90% occurring once. The V end was cut by 4 bases, the J end by 0 bases, with 12 bases between. This CDR3 contains 15 residues. CDR1 and CDR2 from the germline V gene are MDHEN and SYDVKM. This specimen consisted of blood, obtained before transplantation. This sequence was found in a woman between 35 and 70 years old who later had graft-versus-host disease after an allogeneic stem cell transplant. This chain links TRBV28 with TRBJ1-2; TRBD1 is a possible D gene (5 bases). CDR3: CASSSIGTANYGYTF. The CDR3, as DNA: TGTGCCAGCAGTTCAATTGGGACGGCTAACTATGGCTACACCTTC.